The 20 T cell receptor beta chains reported below all come from one sample, sequenced in a study of blood T cell repertoires in COVID-19. Profiling relied on immunoSEQ multiplex PCR, and the TCRdb table lists in-frame clones only, not all of them. In the table there are about 260,000 clones, 86% of which are singletons. The sample taken for sequencing was peripheral blood. The receptors originated from a man aged 35-49 years who had recovered from COVID-19.

The count of this clone is one. The rearrangement joins TRBV5-1 to TRBJ1-6; 9 bases match TRBD1. The CDR3 contains 17 residues. Trimming at V came to 5 bases and at J to 8 bases, leaving 14 bases not matched to a gene. Germline V gene data show CDR1 as SGHRS and CDR2 as YFSETQ. CDR3 nucleotides: TGCGCCAGCAGTTCCATATCCGGGACAGGGAGAGATTCACCCCTCCACTTT. Amino acid sequence: CASSSISGTGRDSPLHF.

This chain connects TRBV14 to TRBJ2-3; 12 bases fit TRBD2. V lost 0 bases and J lost 2; bases outside the gene matches: 6. CDR3 length equals 18 residues. CDR1 is SGHDN and CDR2 is FVKESK in the germline V gene. For the CDR3, the DNA is TGTGCCAGCAGCCAAGACCTTAGACTAGCGGGAGACACAGATACGCAGTATTTT. Residues: CASSQDLRLAGDTDTQYF.

This clone was seen only a few times. The gene calls are TRBV5-6 and TRBJ1-4; 10 nucleotides line up with TRBD1. This CDR3 region has 16 residues. J was trimmed by 8 bases and V by 0 bases; bases with no gene match: 7. Germline CDR1 and CDR2: SGHDT and YYEEEE. The CDR3 loop reads CASSLGAGQGIEKLFF. The CDR3 DNA reads as TGTGCCAGCAGCTTGGGGGCGGGACAGGGGATCGAAAAACTGTTTTTT. Complete variable domain (other parts from reference TRBV5-6 and TRBJ1-4): DAGVTQSPTHLIKTRGQQVTLRCSPKSGHDTVSWYQQALGQGPQFIFQYYEEEERQRGNFPDRFSGHQFPNYSSELNVNALLLGDSALYLCASSLGAGQGIEKLFFGSGTQLSVL.

The rearrangement joins TRBV5-1 to TRBJ1-6; TRBD1 might be the D (5 bases). From germline, CDR1 is SGHRS and CDR2 YFSETQ. The CDR3 is made up of 15 amino acids. V dropped 0 bases and J dropped 6 bases, with 10 bases sitting between them. In DNA, the CDR3 is TGCGCCAGCAGCTTGGCCGGGGGAAGTAATTCACCCCTCCACTTT. Amino acid sequence: CASSLAGGSNSPLHF.

This chain connects TRBV4-3 to TRBJ1-1; D gene uncertain. The CDR3 totals 14 residues. The V end was cut by 9 bases, the J end by 4 bases, with 18 bases between. Per germline, CDR1 LGHNA and CDR2 YSLEER. The CDR3 region has the DNA TGCGCCAGGGTGAGGGCCCGCTGCGGCACTGAAGCTTTCTTT. It is translated as CARVRARCGTEAFF.

The chain combines TRBV30 with TRBJ1-2, with 10 bases lining up with TRBD1. The V segment lost 6 bases and the J segment 8 bases; nucleotides outside the gene matches: 12. The CDR3 is 14 amino acids. Germline V CDR1 and CDR2: GTSNPN, SVGIG (reference sequence). This chain's CDR3 is CACRGFDRGQGYTF. In DNA form, the CDR3 reads TGTGCCTGCCGGGGATTTGACAGGGGGCAAGGCTACACCTTC.

The chain uses TRBV7-3 and TRBJ1-5; the match to TRBD1 covers 7 bases. The CDR3 runs to 14 residues. Germline V CDR1 and CDR2: SGHTA, FQGTGA. V shed 5 bases, J shed 3 bases, and the junction held 4 bases outside the gene matches. The CDR3 DNA sequence: TGTGCCAGCAGCGTGACAGGGCCCAATCAGCCCCAGCATTTT. The encoded protein is CASSVTGPNQPQHF.

V and J are TRBV7-6 and TRBJ2-1; a possible D gene is TRBD2 (6 bases). The length of the CDR3 is 13 residues. Germline V lookup: CDR1 SGHVS, CDR2 FNYEAQ. Trimming cost V 6 bases and J 4 bases, with 10 bases left between them. The CDR3 DNA is TGTGCCAGCAGGCCGGAGGGTTACAATGAGCAGTTCTTC. Amino acids: CASRPEGYNEQFF.

This clone came up once. V gene TRBV11-2 combines with J gene TRBJ2-7; TRBD2 might be the D (5 bases). The V and J ends lost 3 bases and 3 bases respectively, with 9 bases between them. CDR1 and CDR2 from the germline V gene are SGHAT and FQNNGV. This CDR3 is built from 13 residues. CDR3 DNA sequence: TGTGCCAGCAGCTTGCGCCGGGGCTACGAGCAGTACTTC. Protein sequence: CASSLRRGYEQYF.

This chain connects TRBV7-9 to TRBJ2-7, with 15 positions matching TRBD2. CDR1 and CDR2 (germline): SEHNR, FQNEAQ (reference sequence). Trimming at V came to 5 bases and at J to 1 base, leaving 3 bases not matched to a gene. This CDR3 comprises 16 residues. In nucleotides, the CDR3 is TGTGCCAGCAGCCCGGGACTAGCGGGGGGTTCCTACGAGCAGTACTTC. It encodes CASSPGLAGGSYEQYF.

The CDR3, as DNA: TGTGCCAGCAGCTCCCGCACGGGTACGCAGTATTTT. It translates to CASSSRTGTQYF. The V and J genes are TRBV11-2 and TRBJ2-3; no firm D call. The CDR3 spans 12 residues. With 4 bases removed from V and 8 bases from J, the gap between germline ends came to 10 bases. Germline loops: CDR1 SGHAT, CDR2 FQNNGV.

The chain carries TRBV21-1 and TRBJ2-5; no DNA check was done on the table's D call, TRBD1. TRBV21-1 is recorded as a pseudogene. This CDR3 is 14 amino acids long. The CDR3 loop reads CASSKGGQGRAQYF. CDR3 sequence (DNA): TGTGCCAGCAGCAAAGGTGGACAGGGGAGAGCCCAGTACTTC.

The genes are TRBV11-2 and TRBJ2-7; D gene unclear. The CDR3 totals 14 residues. V was clipped by 5 bases and J by 0 bases, with 11 bases between them. CDR1 and CDR2 from the germline V gene are SGHAT and FQNNGV. CDR3 sequence reads: CASSPPGLSYEQYF. CDR3 DNA: TGTGCCAGCAGCCCTCCAGGTCTCTCCTACGAGCAGTACTTC.

The V gene is TRBV4-3, the J gene TRBJ1-2; D is undetermined. The CDR3 runs to 16 residues. Germline assignment: CDR1 LGHNA and CDR2 YSLEER. The ends were cut back, 0 bases at V and 0 bases at J, with 11 bases in the middle. The CDR3 here is CASSQDVGSSNYGYTF. CDR3 DNA: TGCGCCAGCAGCCAAGATGTTGGCAGTTCTAACTATGGCTACACCTTC.

This clone was counted once. The chain links TRBV14 to TRBJ1-2; a possible D gene is TRBD1 (5 bases). Trimming took off 1 base at V and 8 bases at J, with 11 bases between the two ends. The CDR3 consists of 13 residues. Germline V lookup: CDR1 SGHDN, CDR2 FVKESK. The CDR3 sequence: CASSQVQAWGYTF. As DNA, the CDR3 is TGTGCCAGCAGCCAAGTACAGGCTTGGGGCTACACCTTC.

The chain has TRBV5-6 and TRBJ1-3; D gene unclear. This CDR3 is built from 14 residues. Between the trimmed V and J ends, which lost 4 bases and 3 bases, there was a span of 11 bases. The germline V gene has CDR1 SGHDT and CDR2 YYEEEE. The CDR3 nucleotides read TGTGCCAGCAGCCTTGGCGCGGATGGAAACACCATATATTTT. Translating gives CASSLGADGNTIYF.

The chain is built from TRBV9 and TRBJ1-6; a weak D match, TRBD1 (5 bases). The CDR3 contains 16 residues. Germline lookup yields CDR1 SGDLS and CDR2 YYNGEE. Trimming pared 0 bases from V and 5 bases from J, leaving 12 bases between. The CDR3 coding sequence is TGTGCCAGCAGCGTAGGAGTCAGGGCTGATAATTCACCCCTCCACTTT. This encodes CASSVGVRADNSPLHF.

The rearrangement joins TRBV5-5 to TRBJ1-1; D is ambiguous. Trimming pared 0 bases from V and 5 bases from J, leaving 11 bases between. This CDR3 has 14 residues. CDR1 is SGHKS and CDR2 is YYEKEE in the germline V gene (reference sequence). The CDR3: CASSLAGRVTEAFF. The CDR3 DNA reads TGTGCCAGCAGCTTGGCTGGCCGGGTTACTGAAGCTTTCTTT.

The CDR3 here is CASSWSRTALEYEQYF. CDR3 nucleotide sequence: TGTGCCAGCAGCTGGAGCCGGACAGCTTTAGAATACGAGCAGTACTTC. J is TRBJ2-7 and V is TRBV6-2 or TRBV6-3; TRBD1 might be the D (6 bases). Germline values: CDR1 MNHEY, CDR2 SVGEGT. The V end was cut by 6 bases, the J end by 4 bases, with 22 bases between. The CDR3 runs to 16 residues.

The CDR3, as DNA: TGTGCCAGCAGTGAGCTCAGGGTCGCTGGCACCGGGGAGCTGTTTTTT. This codes for CASSELRVAGTGELFF. V is TRBV2 and J is TRBJ2-2; the D gene is possibly TRBD1 (5 bases). Trimming removed 3 bases at V and 4 bases at J, with 15 bases between. Germline V lookup: CDR1 SNHLY, CDR2 FYNNEI. This CDR3 region has 16 residues.